This entry describes one TCR beta chain. CDR3 size: 14 residues. Per the germline V gene, CDR1 is SGHTA and CDR2 is FQGNSA. V gave up 4 bases and J gave up 3 bases, with 12 bases separating them. PCR was performed a second time for about 7 to 12 cycles using a sample-barcoded 5' primer and a J-beta primer mix. MiXCR, run by TCRdb on the 5' RACE reads, gives a single entry per CDR3 protein. The sample lists approximately 800,000 distinct CDR3 sequences; about 26% were seen once. This entry is derived from a study of blood T cells in healthy people across ages. Study-level information: Template switching picked up about one barcoded beta molecule for each two T cells.

Roughly 9 milliliters of peripheral blood were drawn from each donor. Another study also made use of these data, one on T cells of mothers and their children.

The genes are TRBV7-2 and TRBJ1-2; D is perhaps TRBD1 (5 bases). Sequences were obtained from blood. The TCR originated in a boy between 5 and 17 years old in good health. CDR3 bases: TGTGCCAGCAGCTCCAGATGGGGGGACTATGGCTACACCTTC. The encoded protein is CASSSRWGDYGYTF. Full variable domain (rest looked up from reference TRBV7-2 and TRBJ1-2): GAGVSQSPSNKVTEKGKDVELRCDPISGHTALYWYRQSLGQGLEFLIYFQGNSAPDKSGLPSDRFSAERTGGSVSTLTIQRTQQEDSAVYLCASSSRWGDYGYTFGSGTRLTVV.